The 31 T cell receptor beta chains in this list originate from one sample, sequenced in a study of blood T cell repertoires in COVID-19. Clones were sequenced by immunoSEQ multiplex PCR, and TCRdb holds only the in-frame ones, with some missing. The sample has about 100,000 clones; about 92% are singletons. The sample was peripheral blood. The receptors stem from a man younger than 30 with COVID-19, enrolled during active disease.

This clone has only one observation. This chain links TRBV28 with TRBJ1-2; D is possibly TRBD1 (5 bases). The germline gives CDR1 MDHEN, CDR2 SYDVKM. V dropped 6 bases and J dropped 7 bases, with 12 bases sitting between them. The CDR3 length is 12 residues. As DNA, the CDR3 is TGTGCCAGCAGCCACAATCAGGGTGGCTACACCTTC. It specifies CASSHNQGGYTF.

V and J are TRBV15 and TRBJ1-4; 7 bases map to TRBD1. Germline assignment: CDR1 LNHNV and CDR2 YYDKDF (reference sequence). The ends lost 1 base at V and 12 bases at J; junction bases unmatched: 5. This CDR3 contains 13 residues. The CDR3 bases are TGTGCCACCAGCAGAGGCCCCGGGACAGAACTGTTTTTT. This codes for CATSRGPGTELFF.

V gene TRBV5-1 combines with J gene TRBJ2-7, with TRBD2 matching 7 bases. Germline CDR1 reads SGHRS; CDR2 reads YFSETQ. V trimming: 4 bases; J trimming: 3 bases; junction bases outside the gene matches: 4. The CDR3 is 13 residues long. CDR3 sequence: CASSRGEDYEQYF. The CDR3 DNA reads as TGCGCCAGCAGCCGGGGGGAAGACTACGAGCAGTACTTC.

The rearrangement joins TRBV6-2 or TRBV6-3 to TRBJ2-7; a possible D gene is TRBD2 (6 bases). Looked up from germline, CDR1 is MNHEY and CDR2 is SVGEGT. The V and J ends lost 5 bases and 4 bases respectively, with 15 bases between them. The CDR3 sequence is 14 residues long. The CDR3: CASSRLATRYEQYF. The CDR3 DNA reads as TGTGCCAGCAGTAGGCTAGCGACAAGGTACGAGCAGTACTTC.

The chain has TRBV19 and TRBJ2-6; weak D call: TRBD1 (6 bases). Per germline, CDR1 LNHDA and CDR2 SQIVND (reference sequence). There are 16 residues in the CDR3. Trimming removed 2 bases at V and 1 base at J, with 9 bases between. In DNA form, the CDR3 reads TGTGCCAGTAGTATACTACAGGGTTCTGGGGCCAACGTCCTGACTTTC. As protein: CASSILQGSGANVLTF. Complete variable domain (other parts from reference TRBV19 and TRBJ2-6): DGGITQSPKYLFRKEGQNVTLSCEQNLNHDAMYWYRQDPGQGLRLIYYSQIVNDFQKGDIAEGYSVSREKKESFPLTVTSAQKNPTAFYLCASSILQGSGANVLTFGAGSRLTVL.

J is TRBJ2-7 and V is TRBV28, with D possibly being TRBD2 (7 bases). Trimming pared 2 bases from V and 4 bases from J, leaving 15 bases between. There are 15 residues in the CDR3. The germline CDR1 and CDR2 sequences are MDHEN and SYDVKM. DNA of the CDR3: TGTGCCAGCAGTTTAGGGGGGGCGTTTGGTTACGAGCAGTACTTC. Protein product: CASSLGGAFGYEQYF.

The chain's CDR3 is CAISAGTSGFQETQYF. The CDR3 nucleotides are TGTGCCATCAGTGCCGGGACTAGCGGGTTCCAAGAGACCCAGTACTTC. V is TRBV10-3 and J is TRBJ2-5, with 12 bases identical to TRBD2. The ends lost 4 bases at V and 1 base at J; junction bases unmatched: 4. CDR1 and CDR2 from the germline V gene are ENHRY and SYGVKD. This CDR3 contains 16 residues.

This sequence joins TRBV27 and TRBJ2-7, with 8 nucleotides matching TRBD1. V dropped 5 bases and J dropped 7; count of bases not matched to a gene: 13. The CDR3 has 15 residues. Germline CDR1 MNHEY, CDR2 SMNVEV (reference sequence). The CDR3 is CASSHPAGGVVEQYF. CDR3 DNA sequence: TGTGCCAGCAGTCACCCGGCAGGGGGCGTAGTGGAGCAGTACTTC.

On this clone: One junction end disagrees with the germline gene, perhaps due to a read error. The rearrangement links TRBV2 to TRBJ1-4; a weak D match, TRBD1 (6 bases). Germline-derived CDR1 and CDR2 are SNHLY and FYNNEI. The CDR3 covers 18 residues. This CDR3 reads CASSEWRPGQPGGEKLLF. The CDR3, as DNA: TGTGCCAGCAGTGAATGGCGCCCGGGACAACCGGGTGGTGAAAAACTGCTTTTT.

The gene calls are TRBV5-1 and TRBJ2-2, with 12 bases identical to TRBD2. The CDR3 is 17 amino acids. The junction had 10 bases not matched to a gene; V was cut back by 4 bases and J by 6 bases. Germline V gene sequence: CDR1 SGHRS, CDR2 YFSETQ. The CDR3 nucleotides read TGCGCCAGCAGCCCCTTTGGACTAGCGGGAACGGCCGGGGAGCTGTTTTTT. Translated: CASSPFGLAGTAGELFF.

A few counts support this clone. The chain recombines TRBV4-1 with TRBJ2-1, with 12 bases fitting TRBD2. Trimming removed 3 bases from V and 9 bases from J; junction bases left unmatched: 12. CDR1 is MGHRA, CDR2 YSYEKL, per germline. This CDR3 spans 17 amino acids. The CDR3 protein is CASSHPLAGGQVGEQFF. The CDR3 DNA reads TGCGCCAGCAGCCATCCCCTAGCGGGAGGGCAGGTCGGTGAGCAGTTCTTC.

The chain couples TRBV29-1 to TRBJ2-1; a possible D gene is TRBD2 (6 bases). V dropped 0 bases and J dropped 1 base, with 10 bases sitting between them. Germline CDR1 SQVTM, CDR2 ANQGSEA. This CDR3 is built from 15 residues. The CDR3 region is CSVEDPLASYNEQFF. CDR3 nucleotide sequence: TGCAGCGTTGAAGATCCCCTAGCGTCCTACAATGAGCAGTTCTTC.

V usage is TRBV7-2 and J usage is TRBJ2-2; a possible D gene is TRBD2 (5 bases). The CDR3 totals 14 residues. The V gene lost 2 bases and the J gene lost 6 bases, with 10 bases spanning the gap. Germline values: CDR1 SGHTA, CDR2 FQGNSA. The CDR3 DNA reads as TGTGCCAGCAGCTTACTTACAGCGGCCGGGGAGCTGTTTTTT. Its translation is CASSLLTAAGELFF.

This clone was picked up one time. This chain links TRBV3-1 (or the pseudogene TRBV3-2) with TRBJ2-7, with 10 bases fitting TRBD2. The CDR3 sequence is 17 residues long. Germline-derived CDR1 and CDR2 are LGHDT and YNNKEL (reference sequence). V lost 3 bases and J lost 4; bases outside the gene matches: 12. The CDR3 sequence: CASSHATSSGSKYEQYF. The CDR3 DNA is TGTGCCAGCAGCCATGCCACCTCTAGCGGGAGTAAATACGAGCAGTACTTC.

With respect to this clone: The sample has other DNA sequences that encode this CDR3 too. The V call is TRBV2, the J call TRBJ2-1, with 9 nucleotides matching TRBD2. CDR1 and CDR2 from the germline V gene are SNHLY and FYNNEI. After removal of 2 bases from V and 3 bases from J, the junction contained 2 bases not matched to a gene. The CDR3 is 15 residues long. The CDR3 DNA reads TGTGCCAGCAGTGAATTAGCGGGAGTCTACAATGAGCAGTTCTTC. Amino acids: CASSELAGVYNEQFF. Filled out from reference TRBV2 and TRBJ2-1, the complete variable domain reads EPEVTQTPSHQVTQMGQEVILRCVPISNHLYFYWYRQILGQKVEFLVSFYNNEISEKSEIFDDQFSVERPDGSNFTLKIRSTKLEDSAMYFCASSELAGVYNEQFFGPGTRLTVL.

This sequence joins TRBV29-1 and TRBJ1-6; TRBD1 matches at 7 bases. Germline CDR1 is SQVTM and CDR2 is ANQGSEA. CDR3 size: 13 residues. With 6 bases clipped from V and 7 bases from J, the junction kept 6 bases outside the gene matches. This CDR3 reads CSVSTGRNSPLHF. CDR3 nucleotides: TGCAGCGTATCGACAGGGCGAAATTCACCCCTCCACTTT.

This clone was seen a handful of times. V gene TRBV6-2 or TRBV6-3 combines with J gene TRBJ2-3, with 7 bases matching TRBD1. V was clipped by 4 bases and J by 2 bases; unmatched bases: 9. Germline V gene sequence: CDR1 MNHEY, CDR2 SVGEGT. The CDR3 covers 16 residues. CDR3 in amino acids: CASSSSTGAITDTQYF. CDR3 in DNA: TGTGCCAGCAGTTCTTCAACAGGGGCCATCACAGATACGCAGTATTTT.

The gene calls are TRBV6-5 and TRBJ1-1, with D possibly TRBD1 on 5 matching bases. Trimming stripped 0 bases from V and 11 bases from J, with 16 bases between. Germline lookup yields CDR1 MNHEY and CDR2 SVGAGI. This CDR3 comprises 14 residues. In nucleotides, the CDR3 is TGTGCCAGCAGTTACTCGAATGGGAGGGAGGGGGCTTTCTTT. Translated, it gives CASSYSNGREGAFF.

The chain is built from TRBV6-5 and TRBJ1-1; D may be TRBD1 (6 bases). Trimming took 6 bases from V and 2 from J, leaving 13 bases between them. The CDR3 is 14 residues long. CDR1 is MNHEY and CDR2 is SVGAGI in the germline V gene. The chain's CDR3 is CASRSGTLNTEAFF. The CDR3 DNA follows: TGTGCCAGCAGATCCGGGACATTAAACACTGAAGCTTTCTTT.

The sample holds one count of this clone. The CDR3 nucleotides are TGTGCCAGCAGCCAACCGACTAGCGGTCCAGATACGCAGTATTTT. Protein sequence: CASSQPTSGPDTQYF. The chain joins TRBV4-2 to TRBJ2-3; TRBD2 matches 9 bases. Germline CDR1 LGHNA, CDR2 YNFKEQ. CDR3 length: 15 residues. The V and J ends lost 2 bases and 4 bases, in that order; junction bases with no gene match: 4.

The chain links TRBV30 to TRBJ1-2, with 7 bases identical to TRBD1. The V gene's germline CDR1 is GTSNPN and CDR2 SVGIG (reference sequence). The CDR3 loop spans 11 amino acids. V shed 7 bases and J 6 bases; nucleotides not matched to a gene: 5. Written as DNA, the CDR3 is TGTGCCTTAGGGGGCGCGGATGGCTACACCTTC. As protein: CALGGADGYTF.

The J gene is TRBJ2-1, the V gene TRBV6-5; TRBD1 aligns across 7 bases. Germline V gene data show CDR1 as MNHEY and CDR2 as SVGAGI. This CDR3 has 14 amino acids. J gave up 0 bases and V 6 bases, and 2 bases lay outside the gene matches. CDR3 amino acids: CASRTGNSYNEQFF. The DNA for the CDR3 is TGTGCCAGCAGGACAGGGAACTCCTACAATGAGCAGTTCTTC.

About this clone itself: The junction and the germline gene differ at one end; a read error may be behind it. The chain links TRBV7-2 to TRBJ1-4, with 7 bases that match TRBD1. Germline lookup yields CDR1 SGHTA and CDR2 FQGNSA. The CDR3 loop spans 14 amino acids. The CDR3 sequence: CASSLLQGGEKLLF. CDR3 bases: TGTGCCAGCAGCTTACTCCAGGGGGGTGAAAAACTGCTTTTT.

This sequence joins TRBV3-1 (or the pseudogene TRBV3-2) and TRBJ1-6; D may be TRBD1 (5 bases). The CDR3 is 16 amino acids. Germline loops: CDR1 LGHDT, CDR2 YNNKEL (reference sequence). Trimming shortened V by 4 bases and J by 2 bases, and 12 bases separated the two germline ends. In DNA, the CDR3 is TGTGCCAGCAGCCCCAGGACAACCACCTATAATTCACCCCTCCACTTT. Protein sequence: CASSPRTTTYNSPLHF.

CDR3 protein: CAISDSIGRELYEQYF. The CDR3 nucleotides read TGTGCCATCAGTGATTCAATCGGGCGGGAGCTCTACGAGCAGTACTTC. The chain recombines TRBV10-3 with TRBJ2-7; 7 bases fit TRBD2. J gave up 3 bases and V 3 bases, and 11 bases lay outside the gene matches. This CDR3 has 16 residues. The germline V gene encodes CDR1 ENHRY and CDR2 SYGVKD.

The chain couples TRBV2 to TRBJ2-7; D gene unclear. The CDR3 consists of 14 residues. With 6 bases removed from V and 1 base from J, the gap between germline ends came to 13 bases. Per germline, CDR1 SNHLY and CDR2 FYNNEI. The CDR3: CASSPRPTSYEQYF. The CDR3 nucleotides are TGTGCCAGCAGCCCGCGGCCGACTTCCTACGAGCAGTACTTC.

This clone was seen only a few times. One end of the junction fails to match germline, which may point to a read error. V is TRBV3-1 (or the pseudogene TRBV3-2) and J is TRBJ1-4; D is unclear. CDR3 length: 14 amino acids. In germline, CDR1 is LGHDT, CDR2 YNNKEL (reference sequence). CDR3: CASSPNGRNEKLLF. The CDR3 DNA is TGTGCCAGCAGCCCTAACGGTAGAAATGAAAAACTGCTTTTT.

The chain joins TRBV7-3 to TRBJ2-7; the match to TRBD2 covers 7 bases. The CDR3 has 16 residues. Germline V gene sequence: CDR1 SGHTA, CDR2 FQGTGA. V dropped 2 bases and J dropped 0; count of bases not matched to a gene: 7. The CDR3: CASSLFPAGSSYEQYF. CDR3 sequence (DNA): TGTGCCAGCAGCTTATTCCCAGCGGGAAGCTCCTACGAGCAGTACTTC. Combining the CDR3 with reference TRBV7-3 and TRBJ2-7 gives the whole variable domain GAGVSQTPSNKVTEKGKYVELRCDPISGHTALYWYRQSLGQGPEFLIYFQGTGAADDSGLPNDRFFAVRPEGSVSTLKIQRTERGDSAVYLCASSLFPAGSSYEQYFGPGTRLTVT.

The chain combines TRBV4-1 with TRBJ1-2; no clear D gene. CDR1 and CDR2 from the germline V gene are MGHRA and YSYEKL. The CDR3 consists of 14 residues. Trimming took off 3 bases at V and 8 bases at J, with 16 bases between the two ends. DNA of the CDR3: TGCGCCAGCAGCCATGAACCGGGTCACCGCGGCTACACCTTC. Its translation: CASSHEPGHRGYTF.

This CDR3 is CASSIRGHMNTEAFF. CDR3 coding DNA: TGTGCCAGTAGTATCAGGGGGCATATGAACACTGAAGCTTTCTTT. V and J are TRBV19 and TRBJ1-1; the match to TRBD1 covers 8 bases. The length of the CDR3 is 15 residues. After removal of 3 bases from V and 0 bases from J, the junction contained 3 bases not matched to a gene. Germline CDR1 LNHDA, CDR2 SQIVND (reference sequence).

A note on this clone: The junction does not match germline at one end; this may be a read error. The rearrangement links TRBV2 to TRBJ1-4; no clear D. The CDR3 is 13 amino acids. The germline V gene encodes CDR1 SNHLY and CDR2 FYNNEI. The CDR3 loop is CASRVATNEKLLF. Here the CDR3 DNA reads TGTGCCAGCAGGGTAGCGACTAATGAAAAACTGCTTTTT.